The clone carrying this TCR beta chain has just a few counts. Its matching antigen is unknown. This record belongs to a study of T cell repertoires in cytomegalovirus infection. Study in general: In the study, CMV epitopes included recently identified HLA-C-restricted and well-studied HLA-B-restricted ones. Findings and limits, study-wide: There were HLA-C-restricted CMV-specific TCR beta clonotypes dominating the ex vivo response. CMV carriers with the relevant HLA were identified by cumulative public TCR beta family frequency.

Each CDR3 protein gets one entry after TCRdb re-called the reads with MiXCR. The sample records about 920,000 distinct CDR3 sequences, around 29% being singletons. V shed 6 bases and J shed 8 bases, with 14 bases lying between them. The CDR3 spans 13 residues. Germline V gene sequence: CDR1 LGHNT, CDR2 FRNRAP. The source material was cultured CD8+ T cells from PBMCs, sampled from culture after CMV antigen stimulation. This TCR was sampled from a human donor in good health (CMV status not recorded). Some clones in this sample may be carry-over from other donors' samples. J is TRBJ1-5 and V is TRBV12-5; D gene uncertain. CDR3 in amino acids: CASGSDRQKPQHF. CDR3 in DNA: TGTGCTAGTGGCTCGGACCGCCAGAAGCCCCAGCATTTT.